A single sample is the source of the 10 T cell receptor beta chains below, sequenced in a study of TIL therapy for anti-PD-1-resistant metastatic lung cancer. Sequencing used immunoSEQ v3. Measured with immunoSEQ multiplex PCR; TCRdb has only the in-frame clones, and not every one. The sample lists roughly 60,000 clones; around 90% were seen once. Sample time point: pre-treatment sample, taken before nivolumab and TIL therapy. The input for sequencing was blood, taken at baseline. All receptors derive from a person aged 25-79 years with non-small cell lung cancer.

This chain connects TRBV5-4 to TRBJ1-2; D not certain. Germline CDR1 reads SGHNT; CDR2 reads YYREEE (reference sequence). There are 16 residues in the CDR3. V was trimmed by 8 bases and J by 6 bases, leaving 26 bases between them. CDR3 residues: CASKEGKQGTGNGYTF. The CDR3 nucleotides are TGTGCCAGTAAGGAAGGAAAGCAAGGCACGGGGAATGGCTACACCTTC.

This rearrangement joins TRBV19 to TRBJ2-3; 10 bases map to TRBD1. Germline-derived CDR1 and CDR2 are LNHDA and SQIVND (reference sequence). With 6 bases clipped from V and 1 base from J, the junction kept 7 bases outside the gene matches. The CDR3 covers 16 residues. CDR3 nucleotide sequence: TGTGCCAGTAGAGTATCTGGGACAGGGGGCACAGATACGCAGTATTTT. Its protein is CASRVSGTGGTDTQYF.

The V call is TRBV18, the J call TRBJ1-1; tentatively, D is TRBD1 (5 bases). The CDR3 is made up of 18 amino acids. Trimming cost V 0 bases and J 1 base, with 18 bases left between them. The V gene's germline CDR1 is KGHSH and CDR2 LQKENI. The CDR3 bases are TGTGCCAGCTCACCACCGTACGGGGCCATAATATCGAACACTGAAGCTTTCTTT. The encoded protein is CASSPPYGAIISNTEAFF.

The V gene is TRBV7-9, the J gene TRBJ1-1; D call uncertain. CDR3 length equals 14 residues. Trimming shortened V by 1 base and J by 0 bases, and 6 bases separated the two germline ends. Germline V gene sequence: CDR1 SEHNR, CDR2 FQNEAQ (reference sequence). CDR3 protein: CASSLGRLNTEAFF. In DNA, the CDR3 is TGTGCCAGCAGCTTAGGACGGTTGAACACTGAAGCTTTCTTT.

The rearrangement joins TRBV2 to TRBJ2-1; no reliable D call. The CDR3 is 14 residues long. Germline CDR1 and CDR2: SNHLY and FYNNEI. The ends were cut back, 2 bases at V and 6 bases at J, with 11 bases in the middle. CDR3 DNA sequence: TGTGCCAGCAGTGAAACCCAGGTCGGCAATGAGCAGTTCTTC. It is translated as CASSETQVGNEQFF.

The chain has TRBV19 and TRBJ2-5; 10 nucleotides line up with TRBD1. The CDR3 sequence is 14 residues long. CDR1 is LNHDA, CDR2 SQIVND, per germline (reference sequence). The J segment lost 4 bases and the V segment lost 7 bases, leaving 6 bases of the junction unmatched. This chain's CDR3 is CASTGDRGTETQYF. CDR3 in DNA: TGTGCCAGTACCGGGGACAGGGGTACAGAGACCCAGTACTTC.

The J gene is TRBJ2-3, the V gene TRBV6-5; 8 bases line up with TRBD2. The CDR3 consists of 15 residues. The trim removed 6 bases at V and 0 bases at J, leaving 5 bases unmatched. Germline loops: CDR1 MNHEY, CDR2 SVGAGI. Here the CDR3 DNA reads TGTGCCAGCAGGGCGGGGGGAGGGAGCACAGATACGCAGTATTTT. Translation gives CASRAGGGSTDTQYF.

The genes are TRBV9 and TRBJ2-1, with TRBD2 identical over 9 bases. The CDR3 totals 15 residues. The germline gives CDR1 SGDLS, CDR2 YYNGEE. V trimming: 0 bases; J trimming: 6 bases; junction bases outside the gene matches: 4. CDR3 in DNA: TGTGCCAGCAGCGTAGTCGAGCGGGGGGTCAATGAGCAGTTCTTC. Residues: CASSVVERGVNEQFF.

This clone was observed once. The chain employs TRBV3-1 (or the pseudogene TRBV3-2) and TRBJ2-7; D ambiguous. Germline V gives CDR1 LGHDT, CDR2 YNNKEL (reference sequence). Trimming removed 1 base from V and 3 bases from J, with 7 bases in between. This CDR3 is built from 13 residues. The CDR3 DNA follows: TGTGCCAGCAGCCAAGTCAAGAACTACGAGCAGTACTTC. Its translation: CASSQVKNYEQYF.

V gene TRBV2 combines with J gene TRBJ1-5; D might be TRBD1 (6 bases). Per the germline V gene, CDR1 is SNHLY and CDR2 is FYNNEI. The CDR3 spans 14 residues. V was clipped by 7 bases and J by 0 bases, with 10 bases between them. The CDR3 loop is CASTGAYSNQPQHF. DNA for the CDR3: TGTGCCAGCACAGGGGCCTATAGCAATCAGCCCCAGCATTTT.